The 26 T cell receptor beta chains below all came from one sample that was sequenced in a study of pediatric ulcerative colitis (dated by TCRdb to the late 2010s). Preparation of the library involved the immunoSEQ multiplex PCR assay. Held by TCRdb, this immuneACCESS table contains in-frame sequences only and omits some clones. Under half of the omission traces to an unresolved V gene where checked; the cause of the rest is unknown. For this sample there are thousands of clones; just under 90% appear just once. The biggest ten clones account for 1.9% of the sample. What was sequenced was blood. Source of these receptors: a girl between 10 and 17 years old who was a control in a study of pediatric ulcerative colitis.

The CDR3 protein is CASSPGQRQETQYF. The CDR3, as DNA: TGCGCCAGCAGCCCGGGACAGCGCCAAGAGACCCAGTACTTC. The chain uses TRBV5-1 and TRBJ2-5; 7 bases agree with TRBD1. This CDR3 is built from 14 residues. Looked up from germline, CDR1 is SGHRS and CDR2 is YFSETQ. The V segment lost 4 bases and the J segment 1 base; nucleotides outside the gene matches: 4.

The V gene is TRBV10-3, the J gene TRBJ1-1; D is uncertain. The CDR3 is 15 residues long. Between the trimmed V and J ends, which lost 4 bases and 1 base, there was a span of 13 bases. From germline, CDR1 is ENHRY and CDR2 SYGVKD. The CDR3 DNA is TGTGCCATCAGTGGCTCGACACGGGGGAACACTGAAGCTTTCTTT. It translates to CAISGSTRGNTEAFF.

This chain joins TRBV11-2 and TRBJ2-7; TRBD2 aligns across 11 bases. J was trimmed by 6 bases and V by 4 bases; bases with no gene match: 8. Germline V gene sequence: CDR1 SGHAT, CDR2 FQNNGV. The CDR3 runs to 15 residues. CDR3 sequence reads: CASSSLAGGPVEQYF. The CDR3 nucleotides are TGTGCCAGCAGCTCCCTAGCGGGAGGTCCTGTCGAGCAGTACTTC.

This clone was seen once. The CDR3 nucleotides read TGTGCCAGCAGTCCTATGCGGGGACCCTATGGCTACACCTTC. Residues: CASSPMRGPYGYTF. This chain joins TRBV7-9 and TRBJ1-2; D may be TRBD1 (5 bases). CDR1 is SEHNR, CDR2 FQNEAQ, per germline (reference sequence). Trimming cost V 6 bases and J 4 bases, with 15 bases left between them. The CDR3 has 14 amino acids.

The chain employs TRBV5-1 and TRBJ2-3; either TRBD1 or TRBD2 may fit D (6 bases each). This CDR3 region has 15 residues. CDR1 is SGHRS, CDR2 YFSETQ, per germline. V was pared by 7 bases and J by 3 bases, with 18 bases between. The DNA for the CDR3 is TGCGCCAGCCGCCAGGGGCGGGATAATACAGATACGCAGTATTTT. Translating gives CASRQGRDNTDTQYF.

The chain couples TRBV6-1 to TRBJ1-5; tentatively, D is TRBD1 (5 bases). This CDR3 spans 14 amino acids. V was shortened by 2 bases and J by 2 bases, with 7 bases between the two germline ends. Germline values: CDR1 MNHNS, CDR2 SASEGT. The DNA for the CDR3 is TGTGCCAGCAGTGAATTAGGGGGCAATCAGCCCCAGCATTTT. Protein: CASSELGGNQPQHF.

For this clone: Other DNA variants within this sample encode the same CDR3. The genes are TRBV6-4 and TRBJ2-1, with 8 bases aligning to TRBD2. V was pared by 0 bases and J by 4 bases, with 2 bases of the junction left unmatched. The CDR3 length is 15 residues. Germline CDR1 and CDR2: MRHNA and SNTAGT. The CDR3 loop is CASSDSSGSYNEQFF. CDR3 in DNA: TGTGCCAGCAGTGACTCGAGCGGGAGTTACAATGAGCAGTTCTTC.

The chain joins TRBV7-2 to TRBJ2-5; 7 positions match TRBD2. Germline loops: CDR1 SGHTA, CDR2 FQGNSA. Trimming cost V 5 bases and J 2 bases; bases outside gene matches: 5. The CDR3 runs to 14 residues. This chain's CDR3 is CASSELATQETQYF. CDR3 nucleotides: TGTGCCAGCAGCGAACTAGCGACACAAGAGACCCAGTACTTC.

The rearrangement joins TRBV9 to TRBJ1-2; D uncertain. This CDR3 region has 12 residues. V lost 3 bases and J lost 9, with 12 bases in between. Germline assignment: CDR1 SGDLS and CDR2 YYNGEE. CDR3 nucleotide sequence: TGTGCCAGCAGCGCTCCCGGCGCCCGCTACACCTTC. Residues: CASSAPGARYTF.

The chain joins TRBV29-1 to TRBJ2-7, with 8 bases that match TRBD1. Germline CDR1 and CDR2: SQVTM and ANQGSEA. This CDR3 spans 15 amino acids. J lost 6 bases, V lost 5 bases, and 15 bases had no gene match. DNA for the CDR3: TGCAGCGTTACCCGCATGACAGGGGTATCCCCCGAGCAGTACTTC. It codes for CSVTRMTGVSPEQYF.

The genes are TRBV5-1 and TRBJ2-7; 7 bases map to TRBD1. Trimming took 2 bases from V and 2 from J; bases not matched to a gene: 13. This CDR3 is built from 17 residues. CDR1 is SGHRS, CDR2 YFSETQ, per germline. Written as DNA, the CDR3 is TGCGCCAGCAGCTTTCTCGCTTCTGACAGGGCGACCTACGAGCAGTACTTC. It translates to CASSFLASDRATYEQYF. The complete variable domain, with remaining parts taken from reference TRBV5-1 and TRBJ2-7, reads KAGVTQTPRYLIKTRGQQVTLSCSPISGHRSVSWYQQTPGQGLQFLFEYFSETQRNKGNFPGRFSGRQFSNSRSEMNVSTLELGDSALYLCASSFLASDRATYEQYFGPGTRLTVT.

V usage is TRBV9 and J usage is TRBJ2-3; no reliable D call. V dropped 3 bases and J dropped 1 base, with 12 bases sitting between them. The germline gives CDR1 SGDLS, CDR2 YYNGEE. This CDR3 has 15 residues. The CDR3 sequence is CASSDDRPGTDTQYF. The CDR3 coding sequence is TGTGCCAGCAGCGATGACCGACCCGGCACAGATACGCAGTATTTT.

The V gene is TRBV6-1, the J gene TRBJ2-3, with D hard to call. V was shortened by 6 bases and J by 0 bases, with 4 bases between the two germline ends. The germline CDR1 and CDR2 sequences are MNHNS and SASEGT. This CDR3 contains 12 residues. DNA for the CDR3: TGTGCCAGCAGGCCCAGCACAGATACGCAGTATTTT. It encodes CASRPSTDTQYF.

This chain joins TRBV27 and TRBJ1-5, with unresolved D. Germline assignment: CDR1 MNHEY and CDR2 SMNVEV (reference sequence). Trimming removed 5 bases from V and 0 bases from J, with 14 bases in between. The CDR3 sequence is 16 residues long. CDR3: CASSPPTQYSNQPQHF. Here the CDR3 DNA reads TGTGCCAGCAGTCCCCCGACCCAATATAGCAATCAGCCCCAGCATTTT.

The rearrangement links TRBV7-2 to TRBJ2-7; D might be TRBD2 (6 bases). The CDR3 contains 14 residues. The V end lost 6 bases, the J end lost 1 base, and 13 bases lay between the germline ends. Germline V gene lookup returns CDR1 SGHTA and CDR2 FQGNSA. For the CDR3, the DNA is TGTGCCAGCAGTTTCGGGACTGCGTCCTACGAGCAGTACTTC. Encoded protein: CASSFGTASYEQYF.

The chain links TRBV10-3 to TRBJ2-1; D is tentatively TRBD1 or TRBD2 (7 bases each). The length of the CDR3 is 13 residues. The V and J ends lost 6 bases and 8 bases respectively, with 14 bases between them. Germline CDR1 is ENHRY and CDR2 is SYGVKD. The CDR3 sequence is CAISPQGGDEQFF. The CDR3 nucleotides read TGTGCCATCAGCCCTCAGGGGGGGGATGAGCAGTTCTTC.

The CDR3 protein is CASMATNRVANQPQHF. The CDR3 nucleotides read TGTGCCAGTATGGCAACTAATAGGGTCGCCAATCAGCCCCAGCATTTT. The V and J genes are TRBV19 and TRBJ1-5; D not resolved. Trimming left V 7 bases short and J 3 bases short, with 19 bases between. The CDR3 extends over 16 amino acids. Looked up from germline, CDR1 is LNHDA and CDR2 is SQIVND (reference sequence).

J is TRBJ2-7 and V is TRBV6-5, with 8 nucleotides matching TRBD2. From germline, CDR1 is MNHEY and CDR2 SVGAGI. V shed 6 bases, J shed 0 bases, and the junction held 7 bases outside the gene matches. The CDR3 runs 15 residues. The CDR3: CASRSPGTSSYEQYF. The CDR3 DNA sequence: TGTGCCAGCAGATCTCCCGGGACTAGCTCCTACGAGCAGTACTTC.

This clone showed up just once. The chain carries TRBV10-2 and TRBJ1-5; D unclear. Trimming took 3 bases from V and 5 from J, leaving 11 bases between them. Germline V CDR1 and CDR2: WSHSY, SAAADI. This CDR3 region has 14 residues. CDR3 residues: CASSDVTDDQPQHF. The DNA for the CDR3 is TGCGCCAGCAGTGACGTAACAGACGATCAGCCCCAGCATTTT.

V usage is TRBV7-9 and J usage is TRBJ2-2, with D hard to call. Germline assignment: CDR1 SEHNR and CDR2 FQNEAQ (reference sequence). Trimming removed 1 base from V and 5 bases from J, with 2 bases in between. The CDR3 extends over 12 amino acids. CDR3 nucleotides: TGTGCCAGCAGCTTAGAGACCGGGGAGCTGTTTTTT. Protein sequence: CASSLETGELFF.

The gene calls are TRBV5-4 and TRBJ1-2; unclear D gene. The V gene's germline CDR1 is SGHNT and CDR2 YYREEE (reference sequence). This CDR3 is 16 amino acids long. The V end lost 2 bases, the J end lost 0 bases, and 14 bases lay between the germline ends. The CDR3, as DNA: TGTGCCAGCAGCTTAAAGGCGGCCAGAGCTAACTATGGCTACACCTTC. Translated, it gives CASSLKAARANYGYTF.

This clone was recorded only once. J is TRBJ2-1 and V is TRBV20-1; D is unresolved. The CDR3 loop spans 11 amino acids. V was clipped by 2 bases and J by 8 bases, with 7 bases between them. The V gene's germline CDR1 is DFQATT and CDR2 SNEGSKA (reference sequence). The chain's CDR3 is CSARSRHEQFF. Written as DNA, the CDR3 is TGCAGTGCTAGATCTAGGCATGAGCAGTTCTTC.

This clone was found once. This rearrangement joins TRBV7-6 to TRBJ2-2; D might be TRBD1 (6 bases). Germline CDR1 is SGHVS and CDR2 is FNYEAQ. CDR3 length: 15 amino acids. V lost 3 bases to trimming and J lost 2 bases, with 10 bases between them. The CDR3 DNA reads as TGTGCCAGCAGCTTCGACAGGACCAACACCGGGGAGCTGTTTTTT. This encodes CASSFDRTNTGELFF.

The chain employs TRBV27 and TRBJ2-1; 10 nucleotides match TRBD2. V was clipped by 6 bases and J by 8 bases; unmatched bases: 4. Germline CDR1 is MNHEY and CDR2 is SMNVEV (reference sequence). This CDR3 comprises 13 residues. The DNA for the CDR3 is TGTGCCAGCAGAAGCGGGAGGGTGTATGAGCAGTTCTTC. Protein: CASRSGRVYEQFF.

The chain is built from TRBV9 and TRBJ2-1; D tentatively reads TRBD1 or TRBD2 (5 bases each). V lost 0 bases and J 0 bases, leaving 7 bases between the germline ends. Germline V CDR1 and CDR2: SGDLS, YYNGEE. The CDR3 is 15 amino acids. Here the CDR3 DNA reads TGTGCCAGCAGCGTAGAAGGGACCTCCTACAATGAGCAGTTCTTC. Amino acids: CASSVEGTSYNEQFF. Filled out from reference TRBV9 and TRBJ2-1, the complete variable domain reads DSGVTQTPKHLITATGQRVTLRCSPRSGDLSVYWYQQSLDQGLQFLIQYYNGEERAKGNILERFSAQQFPDLHSELNLSSLELGDSALYFCASSVEGTSYNEQFFGPGTRLTVL.

This sequence joins TRBV5-4 and TRBJ2-7, with 10 bases matching TRBD1. The CDR3 is 14 amino acids. The junction had 4 bases not matched to a gene; V was cut back by 4 bases and J by 3 bases. In germline, CDR1 is SGHNT, CDR2 YYREEE (reference sequence). CDR3 sequence: CASSRGQGNYEQYF. In DNA, the CDR3 is TGTGCCAGCAGCCGGGGACAGGGGAACTACGAGCAGTACTTC.